This T cell receptor beta chain was documented in a study of tumor and adjacent non-tumor tissue in lung cancer. Overall study context: On average, productive TCRbeta reads reached about 4.17 million per sample.

This sample's RNA came from whole unsorted tissue. Distant lung tissue was collected more than 3 cm away from the tumor edge. A modified ARM-PCR protocol with three rounds of nested PCR amplified TCRbeta. Each CDR3 protein is one row after TCRdb ran MiXCR on the multiplex PCR reads. The sample lists more than 35,000 distinct CDR3 sequences; 60% to 70% were seen once. This CDR3 has 13 amino acids. Comments on this clonotype: One end of the junction is discordant with germline, which a read error may explain.

The gene calls are TRBV12-3 or TRBV12-4 and TRBJ2-2, with TRBD2 identical over 7 bases. Sequenced sample: distant non-tumor lung tissue. This clonotype was obtained from a woman in her thirties or forties with non-small cell lung cancer. DNA for the CDR3: TGTGCTAGCAGTAGACAGTCCAGCGGGGAGCTTTTTTTT. Translating it yields CASSRQSSGELFF.